This T cell receptor beta chain was obtained from a study of immune characterization of retroperitoneal liposarcoma. V gave up 4 bases and J gave up 5 bases; unmatched junction bases: 7. The germline V gene encodes CDR1 SGHRS and CDR2 YFSETQ. CDR3 size: 15 residues. TCRdb used MiXCR to reprocess the PCR reads, holding one entry per CDR3 protein. This sample has roughly 7,300 distinct CDR3 sequences, with less than 30% found just once. This clonotype was observed many times. The rearrangement links TRBV5-1 to TRBJ2-1, with TRBD2 identical over 9 bases. The sequenced material came from blood. This TCR came from a male donor with retroperitoneal liposarcoma. This CDR3 is CASSPIAGVNNEQFF. The CDR3 DNA is TGCGCCAGCAGCCCAATAGCGGGAGTCAACAATGAGCAGTTCTTC.